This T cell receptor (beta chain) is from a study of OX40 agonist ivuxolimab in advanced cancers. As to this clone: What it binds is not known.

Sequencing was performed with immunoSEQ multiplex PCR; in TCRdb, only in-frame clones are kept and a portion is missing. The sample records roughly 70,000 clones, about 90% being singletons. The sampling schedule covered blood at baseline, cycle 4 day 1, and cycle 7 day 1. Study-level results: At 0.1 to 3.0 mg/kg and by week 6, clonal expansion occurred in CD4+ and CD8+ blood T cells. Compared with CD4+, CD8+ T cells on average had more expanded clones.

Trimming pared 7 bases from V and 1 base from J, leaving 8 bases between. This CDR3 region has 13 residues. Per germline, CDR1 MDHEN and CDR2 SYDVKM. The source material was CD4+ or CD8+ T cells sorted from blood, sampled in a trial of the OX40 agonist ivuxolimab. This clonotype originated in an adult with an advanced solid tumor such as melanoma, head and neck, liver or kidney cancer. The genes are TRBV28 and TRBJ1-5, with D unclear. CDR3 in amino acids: CASNFGSNQPQHF. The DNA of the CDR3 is TGTGCCAGCAATTTTGGCAGCAATCAGCCCCAGCATTTT.